This is a list of T cell receptor beta chains from one sample in a study of post-analysis software for immune sequencing data. TCRdb passed the PCR reads through MiXCR, listing each CDR3 protein once. The sample shows under 900,000 distinct CDR3 sequences, about 57% of them seen only once. The specimen sequenced was blood. The source of these receptors is a girl between 5 and 17 years old with multiple sclerosis. CDR3s include the opening cysteine and the closing phenylalanine or tryptophan. The D gene is left open where the match is weak. Size tells how often a clone was seen (once, few, many) or the class of an expanded clone, and some rows leave it out.

j_gene: TRBJ1-4
v_gene: TRBV5-6
abundance: -
d_gene: -
CDR3aa: CASRGQINEKLFF
CDR3nt: TGTGCCAGCAGAGGACAGATTAATGAAAAACTGTTTTTT

j_gene: TRBJ1-2
v_gene: TRBV11-2
abundance: -
d_gene: -
CDR3aa: CASSLDTEAGPTYGYTF
CDR3nt: TGTGCCAGCAGCTTAGATACGGAGGCAGGGCCGACCTATGGCTACACCTTC

j_gene: TRBJ2-3
v_gene: TRBV12-3/TRBV12-4
abundance: once
d_gene: TRBD2
CDR3aa: CASSGLGGVLADTQYF
CDR3nt: TGTGCCAGCAGCGGCCTGGGAGGGGTGCTGGCAGATACGCAGTATTTT

j_gene: TRBJ2-1
v_gene: TRBV9
abundance: -
d_gene: -
CDR3aa: CASSFSGTKGDEQFF
CDR3nt: TGTGCCAGCAGCTTCTCCGGGACCAAAGGAGATGAGCAGTTCTTC

j_gene: TRBJ1-2
v_gene: TRBV29-1
abundance: -
d_gene: -
CDR3aa: CSVLSYLNGYTF
CDR3nt: TGCAGCGTTTTGTCCTACTTAAATGGCTACACCTTC

j_gene: TRBJ2-3
v_gene: TRBV20-1
abundance: -
d_gene: -
CDR3aa: CSARSTGLTDTQYF
CDR3nt: TGCAGTGCTAGATCGACGGGCCTAACAGATACGCAGTATTTT

j_gene: TRBJ2-3
v_gene: TRBV7-8
abundance: -
d_gene: TRBD2
CDR3aa: CASRKVSSGTPDTQYF
CDR3nt: TGTGCCAGCAGGAAAGTGTCTAGCGGGACGCCAGATACGCAGTATTTT

j_gene: TRBJ1-2
v_gene: TRBV4-1
abundance: -
d_gene: -
CDR3aa: CASRDLGRAINYGYTF
CDR3nt: TGCGCCAGCAGGGACCTCGGGAGGGCCATTAACTATGGCTACACCTTC

j_gene: TRBJ2-7
v_gene: TRBV7-2
abundance: -
d_gene: TRBD2
CDR3aa: CASSAQSGGAYEQYF
CDR3nt: TGTGCCAGCAGCGCTCAGAGCGGGGGAGCCTACGAGCAGTACTTC

j_gene: TRBJ1-2
v_gene: TRBV12-3/TRBV12-4
abundance: -
d_gene: -
CDR3aa: CASSPRIGNYGYTF
CDR3nt: TGTGCCAGCAGCCCCCGGATAGGGAACTATGGCTACACCTTC

j_gene: TRBJ2-2
v_gene: TRBV20-1
abundance: -
d_gene: -
CDR3aa: CSAGGQNTGELFF
CDR3nt: TGCAGTGCAGGGGGACAGAACACCGGGGAGCTGTTTTTT

j_gene: TRBJ2-5
v_gene: TRBV27
abundance: -
d_gene: -
CDR3aa: CASSFWGRGEQYF
CDR3nt: TGTGCCAGCAGTTTTTGGGGGCGCGGAGAGCAGTACTTC

j_gene: TRBJ2-7
v_gene: TRBV20-1
abundance: few
d_gene: TRBD1
CDR3aa: CSARRTGTYEQYF
CDR3nt: TGCAGTGCTAGAAGGACAGGGACCTACGAGCAGTACTTC

j_gene: TRBJ1-2
v_gene: TRBV29-1
abundance: few
d_gene: -
CDR3aa: CSAMHTAGGFNYGYTF
CDR3nt: TGCAGCGCCATGCATACGGCGGGGGGTTTTAACTATGGCTACACCTTC

j_gene: TRBJ2-3
v_gene: TRBV7-8
abundance: -
d_gene: TRBD2
CDR3aa: CASSPLASGGSTDAQYF
CDR3nt: TGTGCCAGCAGCCCACTGGCCAGCGGGGGCTCCACAGATGCGCAGTATTTT

j_gene: TRBJ1-5
v_gene: TRBV4-1
abundance: -
d_gene: -
CDR3aa: CASSQEGASNQPQHF
CDR3nt: TGCGCCAGCAGCCAAGAGGGGGCGAGCAATCAGCCCCAGCATTTT

j_gene: TRBJ2-5
v_gene: TRBV7-6
abundance: -
d_gene: -
CDR3aa: CASGRDIQETQYF
CDR3nt: TGTGCCAGCGGCCGGGACATCCAAGAGACCCAGTACTTC

j_gene: TRBJ2-1
v_gene: TRBV6-6
abundance: few
d_gene: TRBD2
CDR3aa: CASSYSPRGAYNEQFF
CDR3nt: TGTGCCAGCAGTTACTCGCCGCGGGGGGCCTACAATGAGCAGTTCTTC

j_gene: TRBJ2-6
v_gene: TRBV29-1
abundance: -
d_gene: -
CDR3aa: CSVGKQGANVLTF
CDR3nt: TGCAGCGTTGGGAAACAGGGGGCCAACGTCCTGACTTTC

j_gene: TRBJ1-1
v_gene: TRBV29-1
abundance: -
d_gene: -
CDR3aa: CSVAQGVNTEAFF
CDR3nt: TGCAGCGTTGCCCAGGGAGTGAACACTGAAGCTTTCTTT

j_gene: TRBJ2-3
v_gene: TRBV5-1
abundance: few
d_gene: TRBD2
CDR3aa: CASSPGTSGSSADTQYF
CDR3nt: TGCGCCAGCAGCCCTGGGACTAGCGGGAGTTCGGCAGATACGCAGTATTTT

j_gene: TRBJ1-5
v_gene: TRBV29-1
abundance: few
d_gene: -
CDR3aa: CSVGGHMNQPQHF
CDR3nt: TGCAGCGTGGGGGGACATATGAATCAGCCCCAGCATTTT

j_gene: TRBJ1-5
v_gene: TRBV20-1
abundance: -
d_gene: -
CDR3aa: CSARGGAPSDPQHF
CDR3nt: TGCAGTGCTAGAGGGGGGGCCCCTTCCGATCCCCAGCATTTT

j_gene: TRBJ1-2
v_gene: TRBV6-5
abundance: -
d_gene: -
CDR3aa: CASSYSGNVGYGYTF
CDR3nt: TGTGCCAGCAGTTACTCGGGCAACGTGGGCTATGGCTACACCTTC

j_gene: TRBJ1-2
v_gene: TRBV3-1
abundance: -
d_gene: -
CDR3aa: CASSQLVLRANYGYTF
CDR3nt: TGTGCCAGCAGCCAGTTGGTTTTGCGAGCTAACTATGGCTACACCTTC

j_gene: TRBJ2-1
v_gene: TRBV6-6
abundance: -
d_gene: -
CDR3aa: CASRDGGGIHNEQFF
CDR3nt: TGTGCCAGCAGGGATGGAGGGGGCATCCACAATGAGCAGTTCTTC